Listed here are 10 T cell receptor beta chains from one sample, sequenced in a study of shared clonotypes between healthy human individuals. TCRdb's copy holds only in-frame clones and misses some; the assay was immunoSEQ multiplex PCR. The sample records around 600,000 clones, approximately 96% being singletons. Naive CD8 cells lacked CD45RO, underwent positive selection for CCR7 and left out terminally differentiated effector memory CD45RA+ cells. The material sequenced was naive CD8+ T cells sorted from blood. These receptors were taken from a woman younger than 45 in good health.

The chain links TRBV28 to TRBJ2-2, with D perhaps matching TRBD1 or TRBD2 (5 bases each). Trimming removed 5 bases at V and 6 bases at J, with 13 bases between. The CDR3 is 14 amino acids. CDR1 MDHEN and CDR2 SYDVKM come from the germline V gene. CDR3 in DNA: TGTGCCAGCAGTCCCCCTTCGGGGCCCGGGGAGCTGTTTTTT. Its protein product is CASSPPSGPGELFF. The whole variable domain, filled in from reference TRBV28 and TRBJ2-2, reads DVKVTQSSRYLVKRTGEKVFLECVQDMDHENMFWYRQDPGLGLRLIYFSYDVKMKEKGDIPEGYSVSREKKERFSLILESASTNQTSMYLCASSPPSGPGELFFGEGSRLTVL.

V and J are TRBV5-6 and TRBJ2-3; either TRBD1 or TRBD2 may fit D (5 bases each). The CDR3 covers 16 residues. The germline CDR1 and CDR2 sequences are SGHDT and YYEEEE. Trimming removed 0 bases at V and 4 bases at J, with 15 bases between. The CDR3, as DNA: TGTGCCAGCAGCTTGGGACTGGGACCTACATCAGATACGCAGTATTTT. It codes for CASSLGLGPTSDTQYF.

The CDR3 reads CASSSFWGTGNTIYF. CDR3 sequence (DNA): TGTGCCAGCAGCTCATTCTGGGGCACTGGAAACACCATATATTTT. The chain is built from TRBV7-8 and TRBJ1-3, with a weak D call TRBD1 (5 bases). The CDR3 has 15 residues. Looked up from germline, CDR1 is SGHVS and CDR2 is FQNEAQ. The V gene lost 4 bases and the J gene lost 2 bases, with 12 bases spanning the gap.

CDR3 DNA sequence: TGTGCCAGCTGTACGACAGGGGGATCCCTTGAGCAGTTCTTC. Its protein product is CASCTTGGSLEQFF. The rearrangement links TRBV27 to TRBJ2-1, with 9 bases that match TRBD1. V lost 8 bases, J lost 9 bases, and 11 bases stayed unmatched. Germline CDR1 MNHEY, CDR2 SMNVEV (reference sequence). CDR3 size: 14 residues.

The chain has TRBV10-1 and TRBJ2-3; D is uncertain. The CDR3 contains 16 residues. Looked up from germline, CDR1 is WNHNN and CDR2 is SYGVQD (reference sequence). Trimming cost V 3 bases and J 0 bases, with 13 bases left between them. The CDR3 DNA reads TGCGCCAGCAGTGAATACTACGGTGCTAGCACAGATACGCAGTATTTT. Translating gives CASSEYYGASTDTQYF.

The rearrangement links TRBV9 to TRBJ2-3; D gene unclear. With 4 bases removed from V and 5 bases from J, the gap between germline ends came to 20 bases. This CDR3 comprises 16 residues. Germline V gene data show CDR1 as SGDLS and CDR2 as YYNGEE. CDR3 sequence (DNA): TGTGCCAGCAGCCCTCTGCCCGGGTGGGGTAAAGATACGCAGTATTTT. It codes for CASSPLPGWGKDTQYF.

The CDR3 region has the DNA TGTGCTAGTGCCGCACAGGGCGACACCGGGGAGCTGTTTTTT. As protein: CASAAQGDTGELFF. The V and J genes are TRBV12-5 and TRBJ2-2; D may be TRBD1 (6 bases). The germline V and J ends were trimmed by 7 bases and 3 bases, with 12 bases remaining between them. The CDR3 is 14 amino acids. Germline CDR1 reads LGHNT; CDR2 reads FRNRAP.

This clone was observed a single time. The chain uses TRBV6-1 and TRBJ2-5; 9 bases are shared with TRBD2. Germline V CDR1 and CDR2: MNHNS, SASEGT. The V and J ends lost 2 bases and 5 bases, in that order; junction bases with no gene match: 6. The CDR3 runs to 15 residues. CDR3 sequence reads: CASSELAGVEETQYF. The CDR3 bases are TGTGCCAGCAGTGAATTAGCGGGAGTTGAGGAGACCCAGTACTTC.

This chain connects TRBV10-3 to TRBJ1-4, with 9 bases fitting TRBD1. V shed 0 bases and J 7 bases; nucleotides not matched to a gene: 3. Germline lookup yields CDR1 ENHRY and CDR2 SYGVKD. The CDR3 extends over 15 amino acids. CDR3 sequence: CAISESTGGREKLFF. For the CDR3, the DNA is TGTGCCATCAGTGAGTCGACAGGGGGACGTGAAAAACTGTTTTTT.

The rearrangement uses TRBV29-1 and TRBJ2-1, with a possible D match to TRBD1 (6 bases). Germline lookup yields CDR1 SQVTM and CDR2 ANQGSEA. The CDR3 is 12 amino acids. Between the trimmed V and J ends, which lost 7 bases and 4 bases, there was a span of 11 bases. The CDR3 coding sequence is TGCAGCGAAAGGACAGATTACAATGAGCAGTTCTTC. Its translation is CSERTDYNEQFF.